The clone carrying this T cell receptor beta chain was observed a few times. The sample originates from a study of PD-1 blockade in classical Hodgkin lymphoma. Germline V CDR1 and CDR2: LNHDA, SQIVND (reference sequence). The CDR3 is 15 amino acids. Trimming removed 3 bases at V and 0 bases at J, with 12 bases between. Measured with immunoSEQ multiplex PCR; TCRdb has only the in-frame clones, and not every one. The profile shows 70,000 or so clones, about 70% of them singletons. All patients experienced relapse after autologous stem cell transplantation, and brentuximab vedotin exposure was variable. This receptor was identified in a human donor with classical Hodgkin lymphoma. This material consisted of peripheral blood mononuclear cells (PBMCs), taken before the second cycle of nivolumab. The rearrangement links TRBV19 to TRBJ2-7, with D hard to call. The CDR3 sequence is CASSIGYGFSYEQYF. The CDR3 nucleotides are TGTGCCAGTAGTATCGGTTACGGATTCTCCTACGAGCAGTACTTC.